The source of this T cell receptor beta chain is a study of regulatory T cells in long-lasting Graves disease. Trimming removed 5 bases from V and 6 bases from J, with 16 bases in between. This CDR3 region has 14 residues. The time point: newly diagnosed GD, antithyroid drugs for less than 3 months. Preparation of the TCR library used RNA extracted from PBMCs. CDR3 regions were amplified by Arm-PCR using iRepertoire HTBI primers to build TCR beta libraries. TCRdb processed the multiplex PCR reads anew with MiXCR; each CDR3 protein has one entry. The data hold roughly 530,000 distinct CDR3 sequences, with 16% observed a single time. This clonotype showed up just a few times. The data also belong to a second study, concerning T cells in Graves' hyperthyroidism and ophthalmopathy.

The receptor was isolated from a woman aged 35 to 60 with Graves disease. The source material was peripheral blood mononuclear cells (PBMCs), sampled at new diagnosis, from a patient treated with antithyroid drugs. The chain has TRBV12-3 or TRBV12-4 and TRBJ1-1, with a weak D call TRBD1 (6 bases). The DNA for the CDR3 is TGTGCCAGCAGTCGGACGGGAGGGGGGCCTGAAGCTTTCTTT. Protein product: CASSRTGGGPEAFF.